What follows describes a single T cell receptor beta chain. What it binds is not known. Clones were read by immunoSEQ multiplex PCR, and TCRdb kept only the in-frame ones, dropping some. The sample records 41,000 or so clones, more than 85% being singletons. Germline CDR1 reads SGHDT; CDR2 reads YYEEEE. This CDR3 has 15 amino acids. Trimming took off 4 bases at V and 9 bases at J, with 17 bases between the two ends. This sample is part of a study of T cells in localized non-small cell lung cancer. Study outcomes and limitations: Across samples, adjacent lung featured a median roughly 61 of the top 100 tumor clones. Longer overall survival was linked to higher blood T cell density. The tumor had only one region sequenced, so heterogeneity remains possible.

Specimen: peripheral blood, collected before any cancer treatment. The clonotype comes from a woman between 18 and 55 years old with stage III lung adenocarcinoma. The chain joins TRBV5-6 to TRBJ1-6; D gene unclear. The CDR3 sequence is CASSRRPGIGSPLHF. In DNA, the CDR3 is TGTGCCAGCAGCCGGAGGCCGGGTATAGGTTCACCCCTCCACTTT.